This entry features one T cell receptor beta chain sequence. Its antigen is not known. Clones were sequenced by immunoSEQ multiplex PCR, and TCRdb holds only the in-frame ones, with some missing. This sample carries about 34,000 clones, just under 90% of them seen once, and the ten largest clones take more than 10%. Between the trimmed V and J ends, which lost 1 base and 5 bases, there was a span of 8 bases. The CDR3 extends over 13 amino acids. CDR1 and CDR2 from the germline V gene are LGHNA and YNFKEQ. The record originates from a study of a mutant IDH1 vaccine in newly diagnosed glioma. Across the study: Earlier treatment was radiotherapy, temozolomide, or both, with most getting both.

Indicated time point: week 47, end of study. The vaccine gave 300 ug of a 20-mer mutant IDH1 peptide subcutaneously per dose. Astrocytomas that were new, WHO grade 3 or 4, IDH1-mutant and ATRX-lost were present in the donors. Points from the study as a whole: It was approximately 93% of patients that developed vaccine-induced immune responses.

The sample in question was PBMCs, obtained from a glioma patient whose treatment included an IDH1 peptide vaccine. This TCR was sampled from a woman in her twenties or thirties with glioma. This chain links TRBV4-2 with TRBJ2-5; D is ambiguous. CDR3 sequence reads: CASSQGHGETQYF. The CDR3 DNA reads as TGTGCCAGCAGCCAAGGTCACGGGGAGACCCAGTACTTC.